This TCR beta chain is drawn from a study of blood T cell repertoires in COVID-19. The germline V gene has CDR1 SGHRS and CDR2 YFSETQ. The CDR3 length is 14 residues. The junction had 3 bases not matched to a gene; V was cut back by 7 bases and J by 5 bases. The data were produced by immunoSEQ multiplex PCR, yet TCRdb's version contains in-frame clones alone and is incomplete. The table lists 90,000 to 130,000 clones, more than 75% of them singletons. This rearrangement joins TRBV5-1 to TRBJ2-1; TRBD2 matches at 13 bases. The sequencing input was peripheral blood. This TCR derives from a woman in her forties or fifties with acute or convalescent COVID-19. The CDR3 reads CASAGLAGHNEQFF. The CDR3 DNA sequence: TGCGCCAGCGCGGGACTAGCGGGACACAATGAGCAGTTCTTC.